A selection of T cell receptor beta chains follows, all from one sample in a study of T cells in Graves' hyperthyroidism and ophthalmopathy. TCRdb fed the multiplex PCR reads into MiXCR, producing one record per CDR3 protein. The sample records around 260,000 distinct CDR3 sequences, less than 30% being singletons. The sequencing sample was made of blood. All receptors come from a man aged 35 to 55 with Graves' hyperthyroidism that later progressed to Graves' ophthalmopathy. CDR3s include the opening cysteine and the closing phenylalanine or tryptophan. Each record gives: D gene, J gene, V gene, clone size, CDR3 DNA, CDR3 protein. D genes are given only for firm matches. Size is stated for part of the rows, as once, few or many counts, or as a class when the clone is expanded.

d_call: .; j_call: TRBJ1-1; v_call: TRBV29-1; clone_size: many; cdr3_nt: TGCAGCGGGGGGTGGTGGAGAAACACTGAAGCTTTCTTT; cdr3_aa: CSGGWWRNTEAFF
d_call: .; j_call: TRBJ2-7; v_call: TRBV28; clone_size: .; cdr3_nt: TGTGCCAGCGGCAAACACGGAAGCCCCTACGAGCAGTACTTC; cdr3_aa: CASGKHGSPYEQYF
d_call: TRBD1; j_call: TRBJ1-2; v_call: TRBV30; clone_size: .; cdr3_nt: TGTGCCTGGAGGCAGGGGGGGGGCGGGAACTATGGCTACACCTTC; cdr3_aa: CAWRQGGGGNYGYTF
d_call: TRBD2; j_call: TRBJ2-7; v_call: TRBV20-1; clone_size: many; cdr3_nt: TGCAGTGCTGGGCTAGCGGAAAACGAGCAGTACTTC; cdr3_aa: CSAGLAENEQYF
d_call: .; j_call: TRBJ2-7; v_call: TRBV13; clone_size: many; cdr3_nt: TGTGCCAGCAGCCCCGGACAGTTCGACTACGAGCAGTACTTC; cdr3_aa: CASSPGQFDYEQYF
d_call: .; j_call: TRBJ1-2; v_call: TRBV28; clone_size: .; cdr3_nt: TGTGCCAGCAGTTTATGGGGGCCTAACTATGGCTACACCTTC; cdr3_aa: CASSLWGPNYGYTF
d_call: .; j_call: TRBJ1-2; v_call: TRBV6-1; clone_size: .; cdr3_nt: TGTGCCAGCAGGAGAGCGGGAGGCTATGGCTACACCTTC; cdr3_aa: CASRRAGGYGYTF
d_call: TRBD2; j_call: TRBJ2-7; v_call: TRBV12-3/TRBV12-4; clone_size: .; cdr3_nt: TGTGCCAGCAGTTTAGATCGGGAGCGGGAGTACGAGCAGTACTTC; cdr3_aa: CASSLDREREYEQYF
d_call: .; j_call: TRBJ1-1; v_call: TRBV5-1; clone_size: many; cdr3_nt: TGCGCCAGCAGCTTGGGCCACATGCTGAACACTGAAGCTTTCTTT; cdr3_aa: CASSLGHMLNTEAFF
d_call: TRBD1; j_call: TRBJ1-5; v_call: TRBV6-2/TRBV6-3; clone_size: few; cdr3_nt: TGTGCCAGCAGTTTATCGACAGGGGCCCGTCAGCCCCAGCATTTT; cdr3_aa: CASSLSTGARQPQHF
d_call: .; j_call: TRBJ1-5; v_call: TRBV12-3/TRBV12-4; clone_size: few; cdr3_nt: TGTGCCAGCAGCCCTCAGGGGTTGTTTCAGCCCCAGCATTTT; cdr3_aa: CASSPQGLFQPQHF
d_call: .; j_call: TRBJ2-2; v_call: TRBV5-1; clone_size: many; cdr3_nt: TGCGCCAGCAGCTTGGAATCAGGGAGAGGCACCGGGGAGCTGTTTTTT; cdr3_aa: CASSLESGRGTGELFF
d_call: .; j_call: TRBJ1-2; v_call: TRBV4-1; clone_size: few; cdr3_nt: TGCGCCAGCAGCCAAGGTGTTGGGGGTAACTATGGCTACACCTTC; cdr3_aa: CASSQGVGGNYGYTF
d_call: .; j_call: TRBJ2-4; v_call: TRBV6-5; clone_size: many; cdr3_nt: TGTGCCAGCAGTTACTCTCTCTCTCGAAAAAACATTCAGTACTTC; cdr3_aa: CASSYSLSRKNIQYF
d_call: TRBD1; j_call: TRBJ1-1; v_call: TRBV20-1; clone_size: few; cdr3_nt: TGCAGTGCTCCAGGACAGGGGGACACTGAAGCTTTCTTT; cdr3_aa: CSAPGQGDTEAFF
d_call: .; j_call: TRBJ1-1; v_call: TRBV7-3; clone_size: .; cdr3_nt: TGTGCCAGCAGCTTAATAGGGGCAGGGCCTCCGGGCACTGAAGCTTTCTTT; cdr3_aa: CASSLIGAGPPGTEAFF
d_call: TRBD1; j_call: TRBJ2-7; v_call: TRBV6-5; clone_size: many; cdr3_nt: TGTGCCAGCAGTTTACAGGGGGTCAATTACGAGCAGTACTTC; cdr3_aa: CASSLQGVNYEQYF
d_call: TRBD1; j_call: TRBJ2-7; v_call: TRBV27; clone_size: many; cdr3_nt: TGTGCCAGCAGTCTTCACGGGACAGGGCACGACGAGCAGTACTTC; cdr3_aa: CASSLHGTGHDEQYF
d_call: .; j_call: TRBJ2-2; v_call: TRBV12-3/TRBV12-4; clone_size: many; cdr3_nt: TGTGCCAGCAGTTTTAGGCGTCTGACGAACACCGGGGAGCTGTTTTTT; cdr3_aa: CASSFRRLTNTGELFF
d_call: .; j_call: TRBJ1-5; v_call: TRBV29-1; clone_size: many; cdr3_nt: TGCAGCGTTGGGGAGAATCAGCCCCAGCATTTT; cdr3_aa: CSVGENQPQHF
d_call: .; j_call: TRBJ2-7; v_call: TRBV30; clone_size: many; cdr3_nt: TGTGCCTGGAGTGTACGGGGCGAGCAGTACTTC; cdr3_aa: CAWSVRGEQYF
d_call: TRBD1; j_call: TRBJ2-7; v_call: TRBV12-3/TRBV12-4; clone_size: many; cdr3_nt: TGTGCCTGCAGCCGGGGACAGGGGAAGTACTTC; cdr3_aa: CACSRGQGKYF
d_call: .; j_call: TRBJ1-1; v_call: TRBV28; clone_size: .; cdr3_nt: TGTGCCAGCAGAGGCGGGTCGTGGGTGGAAGCTTTCTTT; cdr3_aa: CASRGGSWVEAFF
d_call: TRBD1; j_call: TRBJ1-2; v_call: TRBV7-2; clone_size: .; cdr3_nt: TGTGCCAGCAGCTTAGCATTACAGGGGCCTTATGGCTACACCTTC; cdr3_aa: CASSLALQGPYGYTF
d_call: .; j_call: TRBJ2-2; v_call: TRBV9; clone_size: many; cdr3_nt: TGTGCCAGCAGCGTCTCTGGTGGGGGGGAGCTGTTTTTT; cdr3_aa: CASSVSGGGELFF
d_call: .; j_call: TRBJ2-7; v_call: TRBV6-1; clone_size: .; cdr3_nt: TGTGCCAGCACATTGTGGGGCACCTACGAGCAGTACTTC; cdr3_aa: CASTLWGTYEQYF
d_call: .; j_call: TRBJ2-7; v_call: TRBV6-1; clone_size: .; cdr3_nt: TGTGCCAGCAGTGAAGAAGATAGCGGCTCCTACGAGCAGTACTTC; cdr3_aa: CASSEEDSGSYEQYF
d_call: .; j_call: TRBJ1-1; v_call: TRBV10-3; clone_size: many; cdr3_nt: TGTGCCATCAGCCGGGGTGGGAACACTGAAGCTTTCTTT; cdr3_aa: CAISRGGNTEAFF
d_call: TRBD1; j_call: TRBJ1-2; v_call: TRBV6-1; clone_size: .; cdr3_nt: TGTGCCATCAGCAGACAGGGGCCCTTTAGCTACACCTTC; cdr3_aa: CAISRQGPFSYTF
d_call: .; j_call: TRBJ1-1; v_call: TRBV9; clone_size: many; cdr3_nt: TGTGCCAGCAGCCCAATAAGTGGCACTGAAGCTTTCTTT; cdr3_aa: CASSPISGTEAFF
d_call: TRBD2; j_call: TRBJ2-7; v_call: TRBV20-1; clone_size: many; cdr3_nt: TGCAGTGCTAGCGGGAGGGGTTACGAGCAGTACTTC; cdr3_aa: CSASGRGYEQYF
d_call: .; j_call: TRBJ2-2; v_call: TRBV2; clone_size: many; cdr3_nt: TGTGCCAGCGCGCCGGGACAGGGATCTAGCGGGACGAACACCGGGGAGCTGTTTTTT; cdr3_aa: CASAPGQGSSGTNTGELFF
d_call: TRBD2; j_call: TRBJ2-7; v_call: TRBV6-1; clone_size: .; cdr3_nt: TGTGCCAGCAGAACCGATCGACTAGCGGGAGGACGGGAGCAGTACTTC; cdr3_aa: CASRTDRLAGGREQYF
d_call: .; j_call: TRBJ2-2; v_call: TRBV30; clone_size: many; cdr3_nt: TGTGCCTGGAGGCTCCAAAACACCGGGGAGCTGTTTTTT; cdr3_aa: CAWRLQNTGELFF
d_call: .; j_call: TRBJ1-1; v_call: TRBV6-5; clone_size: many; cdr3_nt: TGTGCCAGCAGTTACGGCAGGATGAACACTGAAGCTTTCTTT; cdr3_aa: CASSYGRMNTEAFF
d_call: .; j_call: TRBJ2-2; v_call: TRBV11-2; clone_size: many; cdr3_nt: TGTGCCAGCAGCTTTCAGAACACCGGGGAGCTATTTTTT; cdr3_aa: CASSFQNTGELFF
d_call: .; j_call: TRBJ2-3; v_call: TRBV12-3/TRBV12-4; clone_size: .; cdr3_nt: TGTGCCAGCAGTTTCCGTGGTTGGGGGAATACAGATACGCAGTATTTT; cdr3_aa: CASSFRGWGNTDTQYF
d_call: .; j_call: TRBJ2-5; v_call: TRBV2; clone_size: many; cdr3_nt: TGTGCCAGCACTGAGGGGGTGAGGGAGACCCAGTACTTC; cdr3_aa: CASTEGVRETQYF
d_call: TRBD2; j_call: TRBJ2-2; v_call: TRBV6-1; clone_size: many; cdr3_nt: TGTGCCAGCAGTGAAATTAGCGGGAGTACGACCGGGGAGCTGTTTTTT; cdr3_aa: CASSEISGSTTGELFF
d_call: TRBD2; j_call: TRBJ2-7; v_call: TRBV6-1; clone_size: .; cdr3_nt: TGTGCCAGCAGTGAAGCGTGGGGGGGGCAGTACTTC; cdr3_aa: CASSEAWGGQYF
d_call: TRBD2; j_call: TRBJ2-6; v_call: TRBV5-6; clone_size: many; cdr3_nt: TGTGCCAGCACCACTAGCGGGACTGGGGCCAACGTCCTGACTTTC; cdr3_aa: CASTTSGTGANVLTF
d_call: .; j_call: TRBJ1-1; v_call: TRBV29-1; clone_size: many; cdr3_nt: TGCAGCGCCCGGGACCTGGGAAACACTGAAGCTTTCTTT; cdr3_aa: CSARDLGNTEAFF
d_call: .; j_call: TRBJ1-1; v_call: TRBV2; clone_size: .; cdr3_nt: TGTGCCAGCACCAAGGGTGGGGTTGGCACTGAAGCTTTCTTT; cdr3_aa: CASTKGGVGTEAFF
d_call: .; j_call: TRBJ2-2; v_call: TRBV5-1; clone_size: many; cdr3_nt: TGCGCCAGCAGCTTGGCCGGGTCGGCCGGGGAGCTGTTTTTT; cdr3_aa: CASSLAGSAGELFF
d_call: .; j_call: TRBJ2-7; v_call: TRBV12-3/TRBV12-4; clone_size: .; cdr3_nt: TGTGCCAGCAGTTTACGGCTAGCTCCGAACTACGGGCAGTACTTC; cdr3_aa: CASSLRLAPNYGQYF
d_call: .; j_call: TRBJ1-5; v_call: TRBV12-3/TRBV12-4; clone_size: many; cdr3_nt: TGTGCCAGCAGCTCAGGGGTGAGCAATCAGCCCCAGCATTTT; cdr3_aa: CASSSGVSNQPQHF